The 3 T cell receptor beta chains below all came from one sample that was sequenced in a study of graft-versus-host responses after intestinal transplantation. Sequenced by immunoSEQ multiplex PCR; TCRdb stores in-frame clones only, minus some. The table records about 21,000 clones, over 65% of them present only once. Graft-derived tissue was subjected to processing to liberate intraepithelial and lamina propria lymphocytes. The source was ileum tissue, collected approximately 3 weeks after intestinal transplant. The receptors originated from a human patient who received an intestinal transplant, so some T cells may come from the graft donor.

The chain recombines TRBV7-3 with TRBJ1-1; 7 nucleotides match TRBD1. V shed 8 bases, J shed 4 bases, and the junction held 7 bases outside the gene matches. The CDR3 is 13 amino acids. CDR1 and CDR2 (germline): SGHTA, FQGTGA. The chain's CDR3 is CASGPAGGTEAFF. The DNA of the CDR3 is TGTGCCAGCGGCCCGGCAGGGGGCACTGAAGCTTTCTTT.

The chain combines TRBV6-5 with TRBJ1-2; D not resolved. Deletions cut 0 bases from V and 4 bases from J, with 6 bases between. Germline CDR1 MNHEY, CDR2 SVGAGI. The CDR3 consists of 13 residues. The CDR3 spells CASSYSRGYGYTF. As DNA, the CDR3 is TGTGCCAGCAGTTACTCGAGAGGCTATGGCTACACCTTC.

This clone appeared once. In DNA form, the CDR3 reads TGTGCCAGCAGTGCAGATAGGCTAGCGTCGGGATCGGGGACCCAGTACTTC. Protein: CASSADRLASGSGTQYF. The chain links TRBV2 to TRBJ2-5; tentative D call: TRBD2 (6 bases). Deletions cut 4 bases from V and 7 bases from J, with 25 bases between. Germline V gives CDR1 SNHLY, CDR2 FYNNEI. The CDR3 sequence is 17 residues long. The entire variable domain, with the rest obtained from reference TRBV2 and TRBJ2-5, is as follows: EPEVTQTPSHQVTQMGQEVILRCVPISNHLYFYWYRQILGQKVEFLVSFYNNEISEKSEIFDDQFSVERPDGSNFTLKIRSTKLEDSAMYFCASSADRLASGSGTQYFGPGTRLLVL.